This T cell receptor beta chain was recovered during a study of blood T cell repertoires in COVID-19. The length of the CDR3 is 13 residues. V gave up 5 bases and J gave up 6 bases, with 14 bases separating them. CDR1 and CDR2 from the germline V gene are SEHNR and FQNEAQ (reference sequence). Clones were read by immunoSEQ multiplex PCR, and TCRdb kept only the in-frame ones, dropping some. The table includes about 94,000 clones, around 90% detected once. J is TRBJ2-7 and V is TRBV7-9; D is possibly TRBD1 (6 bases). This clonotype originated in a woman aged 80 or over with acute or convalescent COVID-19. Material for sequencing was peripheral blood. CDR3: CASSRKTGFEQYF. CDR3 coding DNA: TGTGCCAGCAGCCGCAAAACAGGGTTCGAGCAGTACTTC.